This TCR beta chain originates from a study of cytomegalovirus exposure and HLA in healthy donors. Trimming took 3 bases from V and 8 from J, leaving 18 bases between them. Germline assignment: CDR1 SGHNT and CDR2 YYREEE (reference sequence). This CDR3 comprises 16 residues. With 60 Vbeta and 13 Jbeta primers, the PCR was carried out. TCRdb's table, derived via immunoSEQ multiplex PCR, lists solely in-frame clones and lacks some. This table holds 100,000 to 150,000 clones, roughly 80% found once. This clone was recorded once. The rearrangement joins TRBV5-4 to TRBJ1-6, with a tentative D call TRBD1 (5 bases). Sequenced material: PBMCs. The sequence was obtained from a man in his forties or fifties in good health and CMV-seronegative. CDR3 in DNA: TGTGCCAGCAGCTCACGCGGTGGCACAGGCTATTCACCCCTCCACTTT. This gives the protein CASSSRGGTGYSPLHF.